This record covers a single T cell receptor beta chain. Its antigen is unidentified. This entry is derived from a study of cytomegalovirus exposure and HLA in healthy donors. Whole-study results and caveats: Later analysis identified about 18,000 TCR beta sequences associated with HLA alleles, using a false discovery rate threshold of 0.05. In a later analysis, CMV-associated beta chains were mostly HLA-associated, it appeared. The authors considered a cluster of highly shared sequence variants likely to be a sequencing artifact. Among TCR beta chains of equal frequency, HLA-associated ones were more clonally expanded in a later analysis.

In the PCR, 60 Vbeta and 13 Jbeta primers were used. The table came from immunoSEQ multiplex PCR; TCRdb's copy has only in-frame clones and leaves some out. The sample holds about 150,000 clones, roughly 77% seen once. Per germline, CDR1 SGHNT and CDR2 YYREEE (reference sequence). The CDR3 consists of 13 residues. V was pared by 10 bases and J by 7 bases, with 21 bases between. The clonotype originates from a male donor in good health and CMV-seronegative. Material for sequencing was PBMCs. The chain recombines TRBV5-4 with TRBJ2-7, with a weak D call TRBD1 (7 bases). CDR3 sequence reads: CAGQGDGGREQYF. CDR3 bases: TGTGCCGGTCAGGGGGACGGGGGCCGGGAGCAGTACTTC.